This T cell receptor (beta chain) was recorded in a study of naive and memory T cell subsets. Study-level points and caveats: Expression changes during T cell differentiation may affect RNA-based TCR counts. Naive and memory repertoire findings lacked a ground truth for validation.

A note on this clonotype: The antigen is unknown.

CDR1 is GTSNPN, CDR2 SVGIG, per germline (reference sequence). The V segment lost 3 bases and the J segment 4 bases; nucleotides outside the gene matches: 9. This CDR3 comprises 15 residues. CD8 T cells were positively selected from what remained after CD4 positive selection. Two oligonucleotides, mixed equimolar, formed the beta constant-region primer covering TRBC1 and TRBC2. Ligated cDNA was amplified by four rounds of PCR with nested alpha and beta constant-region primers and SP2. TCRdb passed the UMI-ligation and nested PCR reads through MiXCR, listing each CDR3 protein once. The table has approximately 29,000 distinct CDR3 sequences, roughly 20% seen once.

Sample: effector memory CD4+ T cells from blood. As for subset: effector memory, CD45RA- CD27-. The genes are TRBV30 and TRBJ1-1, with 9 nucleotides matching TRBD1. The sequence was collected from a human donor in good health. The CDR3 protein is CAWRPQGARGTEAFF. The CDR3 region has the DNA TGTGCCTGGAGACCACAGGGGGCGAGGGGCACTGAAGCTTTCTTT.